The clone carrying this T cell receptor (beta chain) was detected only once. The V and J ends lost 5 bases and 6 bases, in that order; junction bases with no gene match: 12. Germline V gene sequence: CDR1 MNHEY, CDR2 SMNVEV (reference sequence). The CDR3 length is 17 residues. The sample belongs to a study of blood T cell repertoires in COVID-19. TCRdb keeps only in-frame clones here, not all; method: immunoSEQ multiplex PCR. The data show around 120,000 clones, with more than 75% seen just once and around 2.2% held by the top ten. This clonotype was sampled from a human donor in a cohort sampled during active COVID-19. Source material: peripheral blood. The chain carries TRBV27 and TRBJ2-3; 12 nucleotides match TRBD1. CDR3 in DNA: TGTGCCAGCAGTCCCGGCCCGGGACAGGGGGCATCCGATACGCAGTATTTT. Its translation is CASSPGPGQGASDTQYF.